The present T cell receptor (beta chain) was sequenced within a study of cytomegalovirus exposure and HLA in healthy donors. Broader study findings: A subsequent analysis found that TCR clusters from the first cohort also tended to co-occur in the approximately 130 validation repertoires, with about 94% of cluster scores above 0. Three CMV-associated chains proved CMV antigen-specific in vitro. Overall, under 200 TCR beta chains were annotated as cytomegalovirus-associated. Reported performance of the classifier showed diagnosis of cytomegalovirus status with high specificity and sensitivity.

About this clone itself: As yet, its antigen is unknown.

V was shortened by 4 bases and J by 4 bases, with 10 bases between the two germline ends. Germline V CDR1 and CDR2: SGHDN, FVKESK. The CDR3 consists of 13 residues. TCRdb keeps only in-frame clones here, not all; method: immunoSEQ multiplex PCR. This table has approximately 65,000 clones, over 90% appearing once. Sequencing was performed on PBMCs. The TCR sequence derives from a woman between 18 and 29 years old in good health and CMV-seronegative. The chain is built from TRBV14 and TRBJ2-5; D not resolved. In DNA, the CDR3 is TGTGCCAGCAGCCCGGGTCGATCAGAGACCCAGTACTTC. This codes for CASSPGRSETQYF.